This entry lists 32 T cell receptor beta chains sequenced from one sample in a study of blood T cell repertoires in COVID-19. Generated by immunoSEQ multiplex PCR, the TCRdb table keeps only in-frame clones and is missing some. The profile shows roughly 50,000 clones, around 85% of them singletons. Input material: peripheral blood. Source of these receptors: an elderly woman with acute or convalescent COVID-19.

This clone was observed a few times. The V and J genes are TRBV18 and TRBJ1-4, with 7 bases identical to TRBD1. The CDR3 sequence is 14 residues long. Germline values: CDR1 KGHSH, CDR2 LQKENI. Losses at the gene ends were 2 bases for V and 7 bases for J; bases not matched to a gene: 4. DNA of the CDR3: TGTGCCAGCTCACCAAAGGGGGCGGGTGAAAAACTGTTTTTT. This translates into CASSPKGAGEKLFF.

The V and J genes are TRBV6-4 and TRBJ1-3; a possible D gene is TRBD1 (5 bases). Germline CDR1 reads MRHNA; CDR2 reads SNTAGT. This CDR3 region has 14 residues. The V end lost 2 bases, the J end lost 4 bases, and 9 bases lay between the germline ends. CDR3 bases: TGTGCCAGCAGTGACCGCAGGGTGGGAAACACCATATATTTT. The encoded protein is CASSDRRVGNTIYF.

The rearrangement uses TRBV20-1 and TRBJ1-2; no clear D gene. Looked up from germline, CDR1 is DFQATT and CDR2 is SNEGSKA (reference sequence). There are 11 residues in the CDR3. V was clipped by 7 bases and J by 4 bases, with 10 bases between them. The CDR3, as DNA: TGCAGTGTCTGGAGTATCTATGGCTACACCTTC. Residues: CSVWSIYGYTF.

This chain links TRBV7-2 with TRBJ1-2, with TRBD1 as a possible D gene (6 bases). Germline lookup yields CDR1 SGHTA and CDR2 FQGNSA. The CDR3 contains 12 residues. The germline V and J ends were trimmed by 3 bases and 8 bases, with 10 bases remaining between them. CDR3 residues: CASSFGTGGYTF. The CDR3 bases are TGTGCCAGCAGCTTTGGTACAGGGGGCTACACCTTC. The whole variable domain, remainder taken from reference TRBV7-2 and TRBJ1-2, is GAGVSQSPSNKVTEKGKDVELRCDPISGHTALYWYRQSLGQGLEFLIYFQGNSAPDKSGLPSDRFSAERTGGSVSTLTIQRTQQEDSAVYLCASSFGTGGYTFGSGTRLTVV.

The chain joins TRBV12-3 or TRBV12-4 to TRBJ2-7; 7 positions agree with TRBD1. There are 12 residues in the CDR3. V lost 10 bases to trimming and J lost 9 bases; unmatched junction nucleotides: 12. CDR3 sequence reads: CATSTQGERQYF. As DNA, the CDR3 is TGTGCCACCTCAACCCAGGGGGAGAGGCAGTACTTC.

The CDR3 DNA reads as TGTGCCAGCAGCCACGGGACAGGGTCCTACGAGCAGTACTTC. Translated, it gives CASSHGTGSYEQYF. V usage is TRBV3-1 (or the pseudogene TRBV3-2) and J usage is TRBJ2-7; 9 nucleotides line up with TRBD1. There are 14 residues in the CDR3. CDR1 is LGHDT and CDR2 is YNNKEL in the germline V gene (reference sequence). V gave up 3 bases and J gave up 1 base; unmatched junction bases: 1.

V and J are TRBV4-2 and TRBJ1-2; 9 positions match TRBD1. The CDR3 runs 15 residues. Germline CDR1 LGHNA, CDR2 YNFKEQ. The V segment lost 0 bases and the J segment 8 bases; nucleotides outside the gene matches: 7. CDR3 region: CASSQEGTGLGGYTF. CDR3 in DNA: TGTGCCAGCAGCCAAGAGGGGACAGGGCTCGGGGGCTACACCTTC.

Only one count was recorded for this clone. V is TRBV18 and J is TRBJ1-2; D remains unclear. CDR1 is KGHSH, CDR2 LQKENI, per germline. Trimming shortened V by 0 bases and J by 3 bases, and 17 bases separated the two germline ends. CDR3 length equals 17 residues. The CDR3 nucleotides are TGTGCCAGCTCACCACCGGCTAGCGGTGGGTCCGACTATGGCTACACCTTC. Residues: CASSPPASGGSDYGYTF.

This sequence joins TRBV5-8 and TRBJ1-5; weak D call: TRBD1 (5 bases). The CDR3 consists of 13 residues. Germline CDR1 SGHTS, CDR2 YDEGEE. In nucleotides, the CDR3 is TGTGCAACCACGGACCAGGGTAAAGGGCCCCAGCATTTT. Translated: CATTDQGKGPQHF.

The CDR3 is CASSFELRGTQYF. CDR3 DNA: TGCGCCAGCAGCTTCGAACTACGTGGGACCCAGTACTTC. This chain links TRBV5-1 with TRBJ2-5; D uncertain. The V gene lost 2 bases and the J gene lost 7 bases, with 12 bases spanning the gap. CDR3 length: 13 residues. Germline assignment: CDR1 SGHRS and CDR2 YFSETQ.

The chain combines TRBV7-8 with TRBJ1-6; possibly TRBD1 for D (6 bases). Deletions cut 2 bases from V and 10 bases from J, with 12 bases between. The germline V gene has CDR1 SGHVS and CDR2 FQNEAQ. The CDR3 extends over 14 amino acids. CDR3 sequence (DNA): TGTGCCAGCAGCTTAAGACAGGAAGGCTCACCCCTCCACTTT. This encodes CASSLRQEGSPLHF.

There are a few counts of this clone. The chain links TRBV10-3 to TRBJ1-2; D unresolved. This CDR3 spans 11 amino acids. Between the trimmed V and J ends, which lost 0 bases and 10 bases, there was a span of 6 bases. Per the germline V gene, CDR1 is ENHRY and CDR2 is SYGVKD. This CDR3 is CAISESLIYTF. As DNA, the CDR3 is TGTGCCATCAGTGAGTCGTTAATCTACACCTTC.

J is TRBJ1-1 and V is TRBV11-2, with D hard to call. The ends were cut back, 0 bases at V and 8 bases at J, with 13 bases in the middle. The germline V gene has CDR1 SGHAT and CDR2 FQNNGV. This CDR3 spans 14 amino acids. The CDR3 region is CASSLEPLGREAFF. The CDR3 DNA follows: TGTGCCAGCAGCTTAGAGCCCCTGGGCAGGGAAGCTTTCTTT.

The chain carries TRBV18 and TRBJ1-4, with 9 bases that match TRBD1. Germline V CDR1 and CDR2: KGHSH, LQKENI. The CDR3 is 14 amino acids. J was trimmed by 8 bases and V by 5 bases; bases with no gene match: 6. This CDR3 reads CASSTGGAEEKLFF. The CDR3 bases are TGTGCCAGCTCAACAGGGGGCGCAGAGGAAAAACTGTTTTTT.

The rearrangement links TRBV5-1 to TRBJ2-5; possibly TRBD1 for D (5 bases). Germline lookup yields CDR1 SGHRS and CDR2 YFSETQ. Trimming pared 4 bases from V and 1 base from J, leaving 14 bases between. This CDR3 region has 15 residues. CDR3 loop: CASSHPDSFQETQYF. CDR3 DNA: TGCGCCAGCAGCCACCCAGACAGCTTCCAAGAGACCCAGTACTTC.

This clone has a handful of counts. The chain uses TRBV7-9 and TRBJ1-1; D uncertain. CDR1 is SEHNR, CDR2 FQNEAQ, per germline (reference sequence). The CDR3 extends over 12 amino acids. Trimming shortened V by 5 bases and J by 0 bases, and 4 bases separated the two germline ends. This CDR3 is CASSLMNTEAFF. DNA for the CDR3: TGTGCCAGCAGCCTAATGAACACTGAAGCTTTCTTT. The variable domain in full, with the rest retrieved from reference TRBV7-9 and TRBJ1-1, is DTGVSQNPRHKITKRGQNVTFRCDPISEHNRLYWYRQTLGQGPEFLTYFQNEAQLEKSRLLSDRFSAERPKGSFSTLEIQRTEQGDSAMYLCASSLMNTEAFFGQGTRLTVV.

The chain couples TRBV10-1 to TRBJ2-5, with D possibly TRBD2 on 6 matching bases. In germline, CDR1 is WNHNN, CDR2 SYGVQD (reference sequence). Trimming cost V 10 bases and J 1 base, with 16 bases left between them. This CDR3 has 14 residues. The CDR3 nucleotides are TGCGCCACCGAGAGACTAGGGGCCCAAGAGACCCAGTACTTC. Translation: CATERLGAQETQYF.

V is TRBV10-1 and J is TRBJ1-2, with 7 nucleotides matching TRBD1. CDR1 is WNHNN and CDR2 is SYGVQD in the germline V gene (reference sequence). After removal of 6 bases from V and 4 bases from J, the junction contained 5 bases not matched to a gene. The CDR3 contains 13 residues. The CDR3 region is CASSSTGSYGYTF. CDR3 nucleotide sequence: TGCGCCAGCAGCTCGACAGGGAGCTATGGCTACACCTTC.

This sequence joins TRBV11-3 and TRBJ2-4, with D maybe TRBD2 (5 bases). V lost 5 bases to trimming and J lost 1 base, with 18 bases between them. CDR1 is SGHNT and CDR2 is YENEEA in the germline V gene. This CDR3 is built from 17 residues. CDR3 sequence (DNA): TGTGCCAGCAGCCCGAGATGGGGAGATTGGGCCAAAAACATTCAGTACTTC. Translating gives CASSPRWGDWAKNIQYF.

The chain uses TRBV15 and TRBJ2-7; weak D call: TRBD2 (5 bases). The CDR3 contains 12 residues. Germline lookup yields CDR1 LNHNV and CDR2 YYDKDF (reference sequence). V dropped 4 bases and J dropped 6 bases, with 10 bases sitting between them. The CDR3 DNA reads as TGTGCCACCAGCATCGGGGAAGGCGAGCAGTACTTC. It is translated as CATSIGEGEQYF.

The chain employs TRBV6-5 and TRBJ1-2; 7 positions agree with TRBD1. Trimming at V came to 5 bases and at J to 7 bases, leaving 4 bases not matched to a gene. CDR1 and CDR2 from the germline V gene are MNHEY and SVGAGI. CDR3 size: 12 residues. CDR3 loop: CASSPRDSGYTF. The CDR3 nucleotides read TGTGCCAGCAGTCCCCGGGACAGTGGCTACACCTTC.

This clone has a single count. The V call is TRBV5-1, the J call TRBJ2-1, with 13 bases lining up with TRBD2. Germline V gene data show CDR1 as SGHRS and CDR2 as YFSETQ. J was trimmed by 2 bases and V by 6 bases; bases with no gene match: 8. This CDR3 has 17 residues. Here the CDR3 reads CASTGLAGATTYNEQFF. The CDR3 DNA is TGCGCCAGCACCGGACTAGCGGGGGCCACAACCTACAATGAGCAGTTCTTC.

CDR3 loop: CAWSVAFGGNEQFF. CDR3 DNA sequence: TGTGCCTGGAGTGTAGCATTCGGGGGCAATGAGCAGTTCTTC. The chain is built from TRBV30 and TRBJ2-1; weak D call: TRBD2 (6 bases). Germline CDR1 reads GTSNPN; CDR2 reads SVGIG (reference sequence). The V and J ends lost 0 bases and 6 bases respectively, with 12 bases between them. This CDR3 spans 14 amino acids.

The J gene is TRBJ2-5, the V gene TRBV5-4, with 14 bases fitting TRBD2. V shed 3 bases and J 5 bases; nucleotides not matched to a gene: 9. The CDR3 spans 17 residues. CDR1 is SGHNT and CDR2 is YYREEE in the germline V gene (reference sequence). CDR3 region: CASSSGTSGGVVETQYF. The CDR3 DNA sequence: TGTGCCAGCAGCTCTGGGACTAGCGGGGGCGTGGTGGAGACCCAGTACTTC.

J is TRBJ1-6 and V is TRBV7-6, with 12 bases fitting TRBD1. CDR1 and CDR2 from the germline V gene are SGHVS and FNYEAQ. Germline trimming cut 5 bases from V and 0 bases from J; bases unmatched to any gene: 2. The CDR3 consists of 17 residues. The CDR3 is CASSAGQGASYNSPLHF. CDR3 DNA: TGTGCCAGCAGCGCGGGACAGGGGGCCTCCTATAATTCACCCCTCCACTTT.

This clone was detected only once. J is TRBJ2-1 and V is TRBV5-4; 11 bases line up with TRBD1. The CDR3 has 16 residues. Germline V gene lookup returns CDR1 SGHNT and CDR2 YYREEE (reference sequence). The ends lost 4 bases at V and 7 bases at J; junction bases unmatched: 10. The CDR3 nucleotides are TGTGCCAGCAGCGTAGCTGGACAGGGGGCTGCAAATGAGCAGTTCTTC. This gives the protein CASSVAGQGAANEQFF.

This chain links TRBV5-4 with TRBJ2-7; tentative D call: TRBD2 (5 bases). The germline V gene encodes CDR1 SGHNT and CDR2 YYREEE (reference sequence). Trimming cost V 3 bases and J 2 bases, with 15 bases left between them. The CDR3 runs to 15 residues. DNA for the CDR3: TGTGCCAGCAGCTCGTCAGAGGGTAGGCCCTACGAGCAGTACTTC. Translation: CASSSSEGRPYEQYF.

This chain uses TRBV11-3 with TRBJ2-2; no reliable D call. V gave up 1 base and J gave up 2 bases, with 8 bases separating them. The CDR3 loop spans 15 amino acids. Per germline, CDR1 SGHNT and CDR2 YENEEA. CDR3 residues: CASSLGGSNTGELFF. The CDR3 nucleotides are TGTGCCAGCAGCTTAGGCGGCAGTAACACCGGGGAGCTGTTTTTT.

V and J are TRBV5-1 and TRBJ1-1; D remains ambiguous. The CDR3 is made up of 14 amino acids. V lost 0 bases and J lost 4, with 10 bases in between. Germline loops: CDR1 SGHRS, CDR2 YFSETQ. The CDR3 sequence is CASSLGASSTEAFF. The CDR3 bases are TGCGCCAGCAGCTTGGGAGCGTCCAGCACTGAAGCTTTCTTT.

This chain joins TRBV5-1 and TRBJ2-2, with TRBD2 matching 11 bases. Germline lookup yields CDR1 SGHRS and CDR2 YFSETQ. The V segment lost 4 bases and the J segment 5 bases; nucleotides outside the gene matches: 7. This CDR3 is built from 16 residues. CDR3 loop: CASSTQTSGVTGELFF. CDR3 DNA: TGCGCCAGCAGCACCCAGACTAGCGGGGTAACCGGGGAGCTGTTTTTT.

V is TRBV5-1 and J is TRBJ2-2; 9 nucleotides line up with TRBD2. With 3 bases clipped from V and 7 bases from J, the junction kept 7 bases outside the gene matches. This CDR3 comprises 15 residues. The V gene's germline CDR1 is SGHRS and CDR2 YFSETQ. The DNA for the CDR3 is TGCGCCAGCAGCTCCCTAGCGGGGACGGGCGGGGAGCTGTTTTTT. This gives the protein CASSSLAGTGGELFF.

CDR3 loop: CASSPQTGQETQYF. CDR3 coding DNA: TGTGCCAGCAGCCCTCAGACAGGCCAAGAGACCCAGTACTTC. The V gene is TRBV5-4, the J gene TRBJ2-5; possible D gene TRBD1, 6 bases. The CDR3 extends over 14 amino acids. Trimming took off 4 bases at V and 1 base at J, with 11 bases between the two ends. Germline lookup yields CDR1 SGHNT and CDR2 YYREEE (reference sequence). Drawing the rest from reference TRBV5-4 and TRBJ2-5, the complete variable domain is ETGVTQSPTHLIKTRGQQVTLRCSSQSGHNTVSWYQQALGQGPQFIFQYYREEENGRGNFPPRFSGLQFPNYSSELNVNALELDDSALYLCASSPQTGQETQYFGPGTRLLVL.